This T cell receptor beta chain was recorded in a study of molecular identifiers for immune sequencing clone quantification. Via MiXCR, TCRdb re-called the PCR reads, giving one row per CDR3 protein. The repertoire holds a few hundred thousand distinct CDR3 sequences, with around 21% as singletons. The V gene's germline CDR1 is LNHDA and CDR2 SQIVND (reference sequence). J lost 1 base, V lost 5 bases, and 7 bases had no gene match. This CDR3 contains 15 residues. Findings and limits, study-wide: Clones above 20 RNA copies contained over 97% of effector molecules and under 1% of naive molecules.

Isolation of naive CD8 T cells was achieved by sorting on a CD8+CD4-CCR7+CD45RA+ phenotype. Notes on this clonotype: The antigen is undetermined.

Sequencing used naive CD8+ T cells from blood, with Jurkat cell RNA spiked in. Subset defined: FACS-sorted CD8+CD4-CCR7+CD45RA+ naive T cells. The chain has TRBV19 and TRBJ2-7, with 8 bases aligning to TRBD1. The TCR comes from a human donor in good health. Some libraries in this study had Jurkat cell RNA spiked in. Written as DNA, the CDR3 is TGTGCCAGTAGTTCCCCAGGGGGCCCTTCCTACGAGCAGTACTTC. The encoded protein is CASSSPGGPSYEQYF.